This T cell receptor (beta chain) was profiled in a study of T cells in Graves' hyperthyroidism and ophthalmopathy. Study-level results: Patients with ophthalmopathy were separated from those with stable hyperthyroidism by a 13 V-J model. In blood, most of the thyroid clonotypes expanded above 0.001 were also present.

CDR1 and CDR2 (germline): DFQATT, SNEGSKA (reference sequence). With 3 bases removed from V and 1 base from J, the gap between germline ends came to 6 bases. This CDR3 has 12 residues. It was RNA transcripts that yielded the amplified TCR beta CDR3 regions. Using the HTBI primer set, a first-round RT-PCR was run on the TCR CDR3. TCRdb re-called the multiplex PCR reads through MiXCR, storing one row per CDR3 protein. This table has approximately 330,000 distinct CDR3 sequences, roughly 23% appearing once. This clonotype was picked up many times. The antigen is unknown. Stable disease denoted Graves' hyperthyroidism without ophthalmopathy progression within 18 months.

V and J are TRBV20-1 and TRBJ2-5; D unclear. The sample taken for sequencing was blood. This receptor was identified in a woman aged 45 to 65 with Graves' hyperthyroidism. CDR3 nucleotide sequence: TGCAGTGCTAGCGGAGTCCAAGAGACCCAGTACTTC. Protein sequence: CSASGVQETQYF.